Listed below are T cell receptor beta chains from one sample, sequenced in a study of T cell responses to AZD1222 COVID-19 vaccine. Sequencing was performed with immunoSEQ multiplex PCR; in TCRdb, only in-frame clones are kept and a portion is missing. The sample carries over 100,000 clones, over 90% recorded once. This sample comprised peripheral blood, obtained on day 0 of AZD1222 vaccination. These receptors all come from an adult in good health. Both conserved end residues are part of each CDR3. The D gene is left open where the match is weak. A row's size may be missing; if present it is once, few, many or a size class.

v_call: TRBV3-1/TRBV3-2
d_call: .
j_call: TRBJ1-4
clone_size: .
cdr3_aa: CASSQTAALGEKLFF
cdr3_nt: TGTGCCAGCAGCCAAACTGCCGCGTTAGGTGAAAAACTGTTTTTT

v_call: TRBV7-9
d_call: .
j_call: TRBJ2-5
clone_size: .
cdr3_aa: CASSLKGAGVETQYF
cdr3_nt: TGTGCCAGCAGCCTGAAGGGGGCGGGGGTCGAGACCCAGTACTTC

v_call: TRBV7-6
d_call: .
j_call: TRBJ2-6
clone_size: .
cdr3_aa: CASSDLALAGANVLTF
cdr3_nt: TGTGCCAGCTCGGACCTCGCTCTAGCTGGGGCCAACGTCCTGACTTTC

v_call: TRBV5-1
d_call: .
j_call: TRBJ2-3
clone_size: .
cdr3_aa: CASSLAINTDTQYF
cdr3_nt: TGCGCCAGCAGTCTGGCTATTAACACAGATACGCAGTATTTT

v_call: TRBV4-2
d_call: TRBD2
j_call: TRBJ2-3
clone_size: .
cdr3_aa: CASSHPAGADTQYF
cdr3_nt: TGTGCCAGCAGCCATCCGGCGGGAGCAGATACGCAGTATTTT

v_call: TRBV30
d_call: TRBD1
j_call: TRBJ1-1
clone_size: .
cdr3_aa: CAWSGTGATEAFF
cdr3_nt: TGTGCCTGGAGTGGGACAGGGGCTACTGAAGCTTTCTTT

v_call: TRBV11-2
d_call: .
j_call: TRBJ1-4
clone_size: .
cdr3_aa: CASGTQNEKLFF
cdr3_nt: TGTGCCTCGGGGACACAAAATGAAAAACTGTTTTTT

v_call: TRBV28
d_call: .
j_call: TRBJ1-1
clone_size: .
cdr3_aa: CASTPGRTEAFF
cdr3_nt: TGTGCCAGCACCCCGGGGAGGACTGAAGCTTTCTTT

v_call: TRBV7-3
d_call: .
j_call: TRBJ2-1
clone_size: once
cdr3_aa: CASSNRGSYNEQFF
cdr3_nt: TGTGCCAGCAGCAACAGAGGCTCCTACAATGAGCAGTTCTTC

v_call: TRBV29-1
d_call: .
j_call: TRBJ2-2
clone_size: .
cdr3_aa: CSVAPLGRTGELFF
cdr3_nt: TGCAGCGTGGCCCCTCTGGGCCGCACCGGGGAGCTGTTTTTT

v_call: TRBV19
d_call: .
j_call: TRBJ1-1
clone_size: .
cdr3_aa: CASSPLGANTEAFF
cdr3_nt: TGTGCCAGTAGCCCTCTCGGTGCGAACACTGAAGCTTTCTTT

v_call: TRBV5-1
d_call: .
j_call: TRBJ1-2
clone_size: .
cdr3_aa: CASSLARGRDGYTF
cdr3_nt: TGCGCCAGCAGCTTGGCCCGTGGTAGGGATGGCTACACCTTC

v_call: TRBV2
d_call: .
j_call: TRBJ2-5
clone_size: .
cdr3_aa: CASSEQGETQYF
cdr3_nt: TGTGCCAGCAGTGAACAGGGGGAGACCCAGTACTTC

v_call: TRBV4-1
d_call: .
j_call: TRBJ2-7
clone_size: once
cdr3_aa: CASSQEGSRNYEQYF
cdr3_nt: TGCGCCAGCAGCCAAGAGGGCTCGCGGAACTACGAGCAGTACTTC

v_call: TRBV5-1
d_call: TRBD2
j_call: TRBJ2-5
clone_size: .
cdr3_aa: CASSSRLAGVRETQYF
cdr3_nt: TGCGCCAGCAGCTCCCGACTAGCGGGAGTGAGGGAGACCCAGTACTTC

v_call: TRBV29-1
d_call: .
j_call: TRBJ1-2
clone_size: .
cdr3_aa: CSVEGDKHGYTF
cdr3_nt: TGCAGCGTTGAAGGGGACAAACATGGCTACACCTTC

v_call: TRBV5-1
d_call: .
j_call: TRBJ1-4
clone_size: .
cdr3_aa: CASSSGTANEKLFF
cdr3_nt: TGCGCCAGCAGCTCGGGGACGGCTAATGAAAAACTGTTTTTT

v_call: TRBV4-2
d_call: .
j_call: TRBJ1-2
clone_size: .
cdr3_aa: CASSQDHGGTPGGTF
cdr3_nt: TGTGCCAGCAGCCAAGATCATGGCGGGACGCCCGGGGGCACCTTC

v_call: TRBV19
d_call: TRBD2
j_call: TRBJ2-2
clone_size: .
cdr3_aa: CASSITGGGELFF
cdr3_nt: TGTGCCAGTAGTATTACGGGGGGCGGGGAGCTGTTTTTT

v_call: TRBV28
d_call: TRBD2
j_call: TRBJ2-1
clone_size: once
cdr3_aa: CASSSLTSGRRNEQFF
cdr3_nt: TGTGCCAGCAGTTCCCTGACTAGCGGGAGGCGGAATGAGCAGTTCTTC

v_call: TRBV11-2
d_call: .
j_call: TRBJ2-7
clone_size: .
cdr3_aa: CASSLGDKIYEQYF
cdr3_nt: TGTGCCAGCAGCTTAGGCGACAAAATCTACGAGCAGTACTTC

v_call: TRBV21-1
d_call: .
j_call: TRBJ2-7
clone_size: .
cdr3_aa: CASSKGDSGNYEQYF
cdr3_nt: TGTGCCAGCAGCAAAGGGGATAGCGGGAACTACGAGCAGTACTTC

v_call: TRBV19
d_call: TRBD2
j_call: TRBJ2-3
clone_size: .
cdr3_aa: CASSIDLGLTRGDTQYF
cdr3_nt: TGTGCCAGTAGTATAGATCTGGGACTAACCCGTGGAGATACGCAGTATTTT

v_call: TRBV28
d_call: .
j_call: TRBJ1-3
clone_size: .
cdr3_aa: CASSLGRGNTIYF
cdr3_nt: TGTGCCAGCAGTTTGGGAAGGGGAAACACCATATATTTT

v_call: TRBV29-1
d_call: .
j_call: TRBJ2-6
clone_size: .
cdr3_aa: CSVEEGANVLTF
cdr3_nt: TGCAGCGTTGAAGAGGGGGCCAACGTCCTGACTTTC

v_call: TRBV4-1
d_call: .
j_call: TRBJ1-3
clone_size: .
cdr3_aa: CASSQDPRQRSGNTIYF
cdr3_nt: TGCGCCAGCAGCCAAGATCCACGCCAACGCTCTGGAAACACCATATATTTT

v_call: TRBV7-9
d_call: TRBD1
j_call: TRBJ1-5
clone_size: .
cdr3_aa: CASGLAGGGNQPQHF
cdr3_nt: TGTGCCAGCGGCCTGGCAGGGGGCGGCAATCAGCCCCAGCATTTT

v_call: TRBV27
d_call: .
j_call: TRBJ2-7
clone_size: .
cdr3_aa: CATRARSGEQYF
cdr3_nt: TGTGCGACTAGGGCTCGATCGGGCGAGCAGTACTTC